This passage covers 2 T cell receptor beta chains from one sample sequenced in a study of T cells after posttransplantation cyclophosphamide. Only in-frame clones appear in the TCRdb table, and some are missing; sequencing was by immunoSEQ multiplex PCR. The data contain some 14,000 clones, around 74% of them seen just once; the ten biggest clones take up approximately 1.2%. Sequenced sample: memory CD4+ T cells sorted from PBMCs. The source is a man aged 50-59 years.

The chain uses TRBV5-6 and TRBJ1-4; the D gene is possibly TRBD1 (6 bases). CDR1 and CDR2 from the germline V gene are SGHDT and YYEEEE. Trimming shortened V by 4 bases and J by 5 bases, and 18 bases separated the two germline ends. This CDR3 region has 16 residues. CDR3: CASSPSRGGANEKLFF. In DNA, the CDR3 is TGTGCCAGCAGCCCATCAAGGGGGGGGGCCAATGAAAAACTGTTTTTT.

V and J are TRBV27 and TRBJ1-2; D unresolved. Germline V gives CDR1 MNHEY, CDR2 SMNVEV (reference sequence). The germline V and J ends were trimmed by 5 bases and 8 bases, with 15 bases remaining between them. This CDR3 comprises 13 residues. The CDR3 DNA follows: TGTGCCAGCAGTCCCAGTGTTGGTGGCGGCTACACCTTC. Encoded protein: CASSPSVGGGYTF.